This T cell receptor (beta chain) was found in a study of neoadjuvant nivolumab and ipilimumab in lung cancer (dated by TCRdb to 2018 to 2020). For context, the study as a whole: Nivolumab was administered intravenously at 3 mg/kg on days 1, 15 and 29, and in the combination arm ipilimumab 1 mg/kg was added on day 1 only. The primary trial endpoint was the major pathologic response (MPR) rate in the intention-to-treat population in each study arm. Of the 40 to 50 patients with operable NSCLC treated in the trial, approximately 23 were randomized to nivolumab monotherapy and roughly 21 to nivolumab plus ipilimumab. TCR repertoires in pretherapy (baseline) peripheral blood were compared with TCR repertoires in tumors resected at surgery after neoadjuvant immune checkpoint blockade. Matched pretherapy and resected tumor pairs were analyzed for seven patients, of whom four received nivolumab and three received nivolumab plus ipilimumab. The paper as a whole reports these results and caveats: Pretherapy blood TCR richness correlated positively with richness in tumors resected after neoadjuvant therapy (Spearman R ≈ 0.79). A small number of samples underwent TCR sequencing. TCR richness and clonality were greater in resected tumors than in tumor-adjacent uninvolved lung, and increases were seen in more dual-therapy-treated tumors. From pretherapy to surgery, increases in tumor T-cell richness and clonality were observed in three of three dual-therapy tumors but in only two of four nivolumab-treated tumors. No significant correlation was found between TCR clonality and pathologic tumor regression, and only a single major-pathologic-response sample was available for the analysis of TCR clonality versus pathologic tumor regression.

Library creation used the immunoSEQ multiplex PCR assay. From the authors' description of their analysis: Richness and clonality were used to summarize the repertoires, and clones that significantly expanded or contracted between pre- and post-therapy samples were identified. Here the immuneACCESS table is served through TCRdb, limited to in-frame sequences with V and J called. Missing clones are a known gap in these copies; in checked studies unresolved V genes cover under half, and the rest lacks a known reason. The V and J calls and the clone size are those of that table, but D and trimming were determined from the DNA. In this sample the table shows 25,000 to 30,000 clones, 75% to 80% of which occur a single time. About 20% of the sample lies in the top ten. Trimming leaves V shorter by 4 bases and J shorter by 11 bases, with the junction holding 8 bases beyond the gene matches. Looking up the germline V gene yields CDR1 SNHLY and CDR2 FYNNEI. The cysteine opens and the phenylalanine closes a CDR3 of 13 amino acids. CDR3 DNA is the only sequence kept; it has 39 bases, read in frame from the first base.

The sample's time point label is to be understood as: at surgical resection after neoadjuvant nivolumab +/- ipilimumab. Samples were obtained from the phase 2 randomized NEOSTAR trial, in which neoadjuvant nivolumab or nivolumab plus ipilimumab followed by surgery was tested in operable NSCLC. In regard to this clone: Its antigen is unknown. No much larger clone is present one base from it, and per-base qualities are unavailable.

The specimen was tumor tissue, collected after neoadjuvant nivolumab, alone or with ipilimumab, at or shortly before surgery. Rearrangement joined TRBV2 to TRBJ2-1; 7 nucleotides in the junction match TRBD2. The receptor was derived from an adult with non-small cell lung cancer. The DNA sequence follows: TGTGCCAGCAGTGCCCGGGATAGCGGGCAGCAGTTCTTC. Protein translation: CASSARDSGQQFF. Extended through the reference TRBV2 and TRBJ2-1 proteins, this CDR3 yields the full variable domain: EPEVTQTPSHQVTQMGQEVILRCVPISNHLYFYWYRQILGQKVEFLVSFYNNEISEKSEIFDDQFSVERPDGSNFTLKIRSTKLEDSAMYFCASSARDSGQQFFGPGTRLTVL.